These T cell receptor beta chains were read from a single sample in a study of blood T cell repertoires in COVID-19. Libraries were prepared by immunoSEQ multiplex PCR; TCRdb keeps only in-frame clonotypes and omits some of them. The sample lists some 340,000 clones; more than 70% were seen once. The material sequenced was peripheral blood. These receptors were collected from a man aged 30-40 years with active or convalescent COVID-19. Each CDR3 is given with its conserved first and last residue. The order of the fields is D gene, clone size, J gene, V gene, CDR3 DNA, CDR3 protein. The D gene is left open where the match is weak. Rows give clone size only sometimes, using once, few, many, or a class for an expanded clone.

D: .
size: once
J: TRBJ2-6
V: TRBV5-4
DNA: TGTGCCAGCAGTTCGGGACTGCACTCTGGGGCCAACGTCCTGACTTTC
CDR3: CASSSGLHSGANVLTF

D: .
size: .
J: TRBJ2-2
V: TRBV9
DNA: TGTGCCAGCAGCCTCGGACTGAACACCGGGGAGCTGTTTTTT
CDR3: CASSLGLNTGELFF

D: TRBD2
size: .
J: TRBJ2-2
V: TRBV18
DNA: TGTGCCAGCTCACCAGGACTAGCGGGGACCGGGGAGCTGTTTTTT
CDR3: CASSPGLAGTGELFF

D: TRBD2
size: .
J: TRBJ2-2
V: TRBV4-2
DNA: TGTGCCAGCAGCCAAGAGGGGGGGGACACCGGGGAGCTGTTTTTT
CDR3: CASSQEGGDTGELFF

D: .
size: .
J: TRBJ1-6
V: TRBV28
DNA: TGTGCCAGCGGGACTTTGGATAATTCACCCCTCCACTTT
CDR3: CASGTLDNSPLHF

D: .
size: once
J: TRBJ2-3
V: TRBV29-1
DNA: TGCAGCGTCGGCGGGACAGTCACAGATACGCAGTATTTT
CDR3: CSVGGTVTDTQYF

D: .
size: few
J: TRBJ1-2
V: TRBV28
DNA: TGTGCCGCTTCTGGGGGCAGGGGAAGGTATGGCTACACCTTC
CDR3: CAASGGRGRYGYTF

D: TRBD1
size: few
J: TRBJ1-4
V: TRBV19
DNA: TGTGCCAGTATCCACAGGGGGCTTGCTAATGAAAAACTGTTTTTT
CDR3: CASIHRGLANEKLFF

D: TRBD1
size: .
J: TRBJ2-7
V: TRBV2
DNA: TGTGCCAGTAAGGCCGGGACAGGGGGTAACTACGAGCAGTACTTC
CDR3: CASKAGTGGNYEQYF

D: .
size: once
J: TRBJ2-1
V: TRBV4-2
DNA: TGTGCCAGCAGCCAGGGGATTGGGGCCAATGAGCAGTTCTTC
CDR3: CASSQGIGANEQFF

D: .
size: .
J: TRBJ2-1
V: TRBV7-9
DNA: TGTGCCAGCAGCTTAGACATCGGAGGGGGCGGCCTCAATGAGCAGTTCTTC
CDR3: CASSLDIGGGGLNEQFF

D: .
size: once
J: TRBJ2-2
V: TRBV11-2
DNA: TGTGCCAGCAGCTTAGACAGGGCCGGGGAGCTGTTTTTT
CDR3: CASSLDRAGELFF

D: .
size: .
J: TRBJ2-1
V: TRBV7-2
DNA: TGTGCCACCTCGCTTGGTAGTTACAATGAGCAGTTCTTC
CDR3: CATSLGSYNEQFF

D: TRBD1
size: .
J: TRBJ1-1
V: TRBV5-1
DNA: TGCGCCAGCAGCTTGGTCGGGACAGGGATCACTGAAGCTTTCTTT
CDR3: CASSLVGTGITEAFF

D: .
size: .
J: TRBJ2-1
V: TRBV18
DNA: TGTGCCAGCTCTTTAGAGCCGACAGCTTTCTACAATGAGCAGTTCTTC
CDR3: CASSLEPTAFYNEQFF

D: .
size: few
J: TRBJ2-7
V: TRBV30
DNA: TGTGCCTGGAGTGTAGGGTTACGACGGGGCTACGAGCAGTACTTC
CDR3: CAWSVGLRRGYEQYF

D: .
size: few
J: TRBJ2-7
V: TRBV4-2
DNA: TGTGCCAGCAGCCAGGAGCGGAACTCCTACGAGCAGTACTTC
CDR3: CASSQERNSYEQYF

D: TRBD2
size: .
J: TRBJ2-1
V: TRBV6-2/TRBV6-3
DNA: TGTGCCAGCAGCCGAGCGGGAGGGCTCGACAATGAGCAGTTCTTC
CDR3: CASSRAGGLDNEQFF

D: .
size: once
J: TRBJ1-1
V: TRBV4-1
DNA: TGCGCCAGCAGCCAAAGGAGCAACTTTGAAGCTTTCTTT
CDR3: CASSQRSNFEAFF